This T cell receptor beta chain was captured by sequencing in a study of control samples from healthy donors and cancer patients. Only in-frame clones appear in the TCRdb table, and some are missing; sequencing was by immunoSEQ multiplex PCR. Of approximately 79,000 clones listed, around 89% are singletons. In this sample, this clone turned up a few times. Material for sequencing was blood. The receptor comes from a man aged 50 to 60 in good health.

The CDR3 nucleotides are TGTGCCAGCAGTAGGAGGGGATCGGGAAACACCGGGGAGCTGTTTTTT. It translates to CASSRRGSGNTGELFF. This chain connects TRBV27 to TRBJ2-2; TRBD2 might be the D (6 bases). Looked up from germline, CDR1 is MNHEY and CDR2 is SMNVEV (reference sequence). The V end lost 5 bases, the J end lost 2 bases, and 15 bases lay between the germline ends. This CDR3 has 16 residues.